A single sample is the source of the 29 T cell receptor beta chains below, sequenced in a study of regulatory T cells in long-lasting Graves disease. Time point of the sample: persistent/refractory GD, antithyroid drugs over 5 years with positive TRAb. Preparation of the TCR library used RNA extracted from PBMCs. Library construction for TCR beta used iRepertoire HTBI primers and Arm-PCR of CDR3 regions. TCRdb called the multiplex PCR reads again in MiXCR, with one record for every CDR3 protein. In the table there are about 430,000 distinct CDR3 sequences, over 20% of which are singletons. The sequences come from peripheral blood mononuclear cells (PBMCs), collected when the disease was refractory, from a patient treated with antithyroid drugs. All receptors derive from a female donor with Graves disease.

This clonotype was observed a handful of times. J is TRBJ2-7 and V is TRBV6-1, with 7 nucleotides matching TRBD1. V shed 4 bases and J 0 bases; nucleotides not matched to a gene: 6. CDR1 MNHNS and CDR2 SASEGT come from the germline V gene. The CDR3 has 15 amino acids. The CDR3: CASSGLDRASYEQYF. Here the CDR3 DNA reads TGTGCCAGCAGTGGGCTCGACAGGGCCTCCTACGAGCAGTACTTC.

As concerns this clonotype: A far larger clone is only one base removed, so a read error is likely. The chain joins TRBV7-2 to TRBJ2-3; D is perhaps TRBD2 (5 bases). Germline CDR1 is SGHTA and CDR2 is FQGNSA. There are 13 residues in the CDR3. CDR3 nucleotides: TGTGTCAGCAGCTTAGGTAGCGCAGATACGCAGTATTTT. Amino acids: CVSSLGSADTQYF.

The V gene is TRBV20-1, the J gene TRBJ2-7; 13 bases are a match to TRBD2. Trimming cost V 5 bases and J 5 bases; bases outside gene matches: 12. This CDR3 has 16 residues. In germline, CDR1 is DFQATT, CDR2 SNEGSKA (reference sequence). The CDR3 nucleotides read TGCAGTGCTGCAAGCGTACTAGCGGGAGGGCTGAACGAGCAGTACTTC. Protein sequence: CSAASVLAGGLNEQYF.

In its sample, this clonotype was seen a few times. One junction end does not reproduce the germline sequence, and a read error may be involved. The chain recombines TRBV3-1 with TRBJ2-7; TRBD1 matches 9 bases. CDR1 is LGHDT and CDR2 is YNNKEL in the germline V gene (reference sequence). The CDR3 is 14 residues long. The CDR3 spells CASSEEGTGLEQYF. Written as DNA, the CDR3 is TGTGCCAGCAGCGAAGAAGGGACAGGGCTCGAGCAGTACTTC.

This chain connects TRBV6-2 or TRBV6-3 to TRBJ2-3, with D unclear. V lost 11 bases and J 10 bases, leaving 31 bases between the germline ends. Germline V CDR1 and CDR2: MNHEY, SVGEGT. The CDR3 loop spans 16 amino acids. CDR3 DNA: TGTGCCGTCGGGTCCAGCTCCACTGGGATAACAGCAGCGCAGTATTTT. It codes for CAVGSSSTGITAAQYF.

The chain recombines TRBV9 with TRBJ2-7, with TRBD1 identical over 8 bases. Germline V CDR1 and CDR2: SGDLS, YYNGEE. V lost 0 bases, J lost 6 bases, and 5 bases stayed unmatched. The CDR3 runs to 14 residues. The CDR3 sequence is CASSVGGQAFEQYF. The CDR3 coding sequence is TGTGCCAGCAGCGTAGGGGGACAGGCTTTCGAGCAGTACTTC.

The table lists this clonotype with a few counts. This chain connects TRBV7-9 to TRBJ2-7; D not certain. The CDR3 totals 14 residues. Trimming removed 2 bases at V and 6 bases at J, with 14 bases between. Germline values: CDR1 SEHNR, CDR2 FQNEAQ (reference sequence). In nucleotides, the CDR3 is TGTGCCAGCAGCTTAAGACCGGATAGTTTCGAGCAGTACTTC. Its translation is CASSLRPDSFEQYF. The whole variable domain, filled in from reference TRBV7-9 and TRBJ2-7, reads DTGVSQNPRHKITKRGQNVTFRCDPISEHNRLYWYRQTLGQGPEFLTYFQNEAQLEKSRLLSDRFSAERPKGSFSTLEIQRTEQGDSAMYLCASSLRPDSFEQYFGPGTRLTVT.

Notes on this clonotype: A much larger clone differs by one base, so this may be a read error. The rearrangement links TRBV13 to TRBJ2-6, with D perhaps matching TRBD2 (5 bases). The length of the CDR3 is 15 residues. CDR1 PRHDT and CDR2 FYEKMQ come from the germline V gene (reference sequence). Trimming took off 6 bases at V and 1 base at J, with 10 bases between the two ends. CDR3 nucleotides: TGTGCCAGCAGTCCATCGGGATCTGGGGCCAACGTCCTGACTTTC. Translation gives CASSPSGSGANVLTF.

This clonotype was seen many times. The gene calls are TRBV18 and TRBJ2-7, with D maybe TRBD2 (5 bases). Germline V lookup: CDR1 KGHSH, CDR2 LQKENI. V dropped 5 bases and J dropped 3 bases, with 14 bases sitting between them. The CDR3 totals 14 residues. This chain's CDR3 is CASSAGLNIYEQYF. The CDR3 DNA reads as TGTGCCAGCTCAGCTGGACTGAACATCTACGAGCAGTACTTC.

The CDR3 DNA is TGTGCCTGGTCTAGCGGGGAGTACAATGAGCAGTTCTTC. It codes for CAWSSGEYNEQFF. The chain recombines TRBV30 with TRBJ2-1; the match to TRBD2 covers 9 bases. V lost 5 bases and J lost 4; bases outside the gene matches: 3. CDR1 GTSNPN and CDR2 SVGIG come from the germline V gene (reference sequence). This CDR3 comprises 13 residues.

Ten or more counts support this clonotype. This rearrangement joins TRBV3-1 to TRBJ1-4; TRBD1 matches 11 bases. J was trimmed by 9 bases and V by 6 bases; bases with no gene match: 6. This CDR3 comprises 14 residues. Per germline, CDR1 LGHDT and CDR2 YNNKEL (reference sequence). CDR3 amino acids: CASSPGTGGKKLFF. The CDR3, as DNA: TGTGCCAGCAGTCCCGGGACAGGGGGAAAAAAACTGTTTTTT.

This clonotype appeared many times. J is TRBJ2-7 and V is TRBV7-2, with 8 bases matching TRBD2. Germline CDR1 and CDR2: SGHTA and FQGNSA. This CDR3 spans 14 amino acids. With 2 bases clipped from V and 2 bases from J, the junction kept 2 bases outside the gene matches. The chain's CDR3 is CASSLIAGTYEQYF. The DNA of the CDR3 is TGTGCCAGCAGCTTAATAGCGGGAACCTACGAGCAGTACTTC.

The chain links TRBV7-3 to TRBJ2-5, with D possibly being TRBD2 (7 bases). The CDR3 loop spans 16 amino acids. V shed 1 base and J shed 1 base, with 13 bases lying between them. Per the germline V gene, CDR1 is SGHTA and CDR2 is FQGTGA. The CDR3 coding sequence is TGTGCCAGCAGCTTAAAGGGGGAGGGGATCCAAGAGACCCAGTACTTC. This sequence encodes CASSLKGEGIQETQYF.

Details on this clonotype: This clone may be a read error of a much larger clone one base away. The conserved phenylalanine or tryptophan normally closing the CDR3 is absent here, so this likely arose from a read error. The chain couples TRBV12-3 or TRBV12-4 to TRBJ2-7; 7 bases match TRBD1. The length of the CDR3 is 14 residues. Trimming cost V 6 bases and J 7 bases; bases outside gene matches: 12. The CDR3 coding sequence is TGTGCCAGCAGCTTGGACAGGTCCGGTTGGGAGCAGTACCTC. Its translation is CASSLDRSGWEQYL.

Comment on this clonotype: A much larger clone lies one base from this, so it may be a read error. This chain connects TRBV27 to TRBJ2-5; 7 bases agree with TRBD2. Per the germline V gene, CDR1 is MNHEY and CDR2 is SMNVEV (reference sequence). This CDR3 has 13 residues. DNA for the CDR3: TGTGCCAGCAGGCGGACTAGGCAAGAGACCCGGTACTTC. Translation gives CASRRTRQETRYF.

This clonotype has a count of ten or more. The chain has TRBV5-1 and TRBJ2-7; TRBD2 aligns across 7 bases. There are 13 residues in the CDR3. Germline CDR1 and CDR2: SGHRS and YFSETQ. V shed 4 bases and J 5 bases; nucleotides not matched to a gene: 6. DNA of the CDR3: TGCGCCAGCAGCGGGGGGGGAGACCACGAGCAGTACTTC. It yields the protein CASSGGGDHEQYF.

In this sample, this clonotype turned up a few times. The CDR3 protein is CASSLGTGARTNEKLFF. CDR3 DNA sequence: TGTGCCAGCAGCTTAGGGACAGGGGCGCGGACTAATGAAAAACTGTTTTTT. The rearrangement joins TRBV7-9 to TRBJ1-4, with 9 bases matching TRBD1. V shed 1 base and J 2 bases; nucleotides not matched to a gene: 5. Germline V gives CDR1 SEHNR, CDR2 FQNEAQ (reference sequence). CDR3 length: 17 amino acids.

This chain connects TRBV10-3 to TRBJ1-2; possibly TRBD1 for D (5 bases). Germline CDR1 ENHRY, CDR2 SYGVKD. Trimming removed 6 bases at V and 3 bases at J, with 8 bases between. This CDR3 spans 12 amino acids. The DNA for the CDR3 is TGTGCCATCAGCCGGGGCGACTATGGCTACACCTTC. Amino acids: CAISRGDYGYTF.

This clonotype was detected many times. The genes are TRBV2 and TRBJ2-5; D gene uncertain. The CDR3 loop spans 13 amino acids. V dropped 2 bases and J dropped 3 bases, with 7 bases sitting between them. Germline loops: CDR1 SNHLY, CDR2 FYNNEI. The CDR3: CASSELPEETQYF. The CDR3 nucleotides are TGTGCCAGCAGTGAACTTCCGGAAGAGACCCAGTACTTC. Full variable domain (missing parts from reference TRBV2 and TRBJ2-5): EPEVTQTPSHQVTQMGQEVILRCVPISNHLYFYWYRQILGQKVEFLVSFYNNEISEKSEIFDDQFSVERPDGSNFTLKIRSTKLEDSAMYFCASSELPEETQYFGPGTRLLVL.

In its sample, this clonotype was seen many times. This chain joins TRBV5-1 and TRBJ1-1; TRBD1 is a possible D gene (5 bases). V was cut by 3 bases and J by 3 bases, with 9 bases left in between. Germline CDR1 and CDR2: SGHRS and YFSETQ. This CDR3 is 13 amino acids long. CDR3 amino acids: CASSSLGHTEAFF. CDR3 in DNA: TGCGCCAGCAGCTCTCTGGGGCACACTGAAGCTTTCTTT. Filled out from reference TRBV5-1 and TRBJ1-1, the complete variable domain reads KAGVTQTPRYLIKTRGQQVTLSCSPISGHRSVSWYQQTPGQGLQFLFEYFSETQRNKGNFPGRFSGRQFSNSRSEMNVSTLELGDSALYLCASSSLGHTEAFFGQGTRLTVV.

The chain carries TRBV5-4 and TRBJ1-2; D is unclear. Trimming removed 1 base at V and 0 bases at J, with 13 bases between. Germline CDR1 is SGHNT and CDR2 is YYREEE (reference sequence). The CDR3 is 16 residues long. The CDR3 sequence: CASSLPVTKPNYGYTF. CDR3 sequence (DNA): TGTGCCAGCAGCTTGCCGGTTACTAAACCTAACTATGGCTACACCTTC.

In its sample, this clonotype was seen a few times. J is TRBJ2-2 and V is TRBV11-3; 12 nucleotides agree with TRBD2. The germline gives CDR1 SGHNT, CDR2 YENEEA. CDR3 size: 18 residues. The V segment lost 1 base and the J segment 0 bases; nucleotides outside the gene matches: 3. In nucleotides, the CDR3 is TGTGCCAGCAGCTTAGCCCTAGCGGGAGGGGCGAACACCGGGGAGCTGTTTTTT. Amino acids: CASSLALAGGANTGELFF.

The V call is TRBV5-1, the J call TRBJ2-3, with 13 bases fitting TRBD2. The germline V gene has CDR1 SGHRS and CDR2 YFSETQ. Germline trimming cut 3 bases from V and 4 bases from J; bases unmatched to any gene: 5. CDR3 length equals 16 residues. The CDR3, as DNA: TGCGCCAGCAGCTATAGGACTAGCGGGAGCTCAGATACGCAGTATTTT. Residues: CASSYRTSGSSDTQYF.

The chain is built from TRBV6-9 and TRBJ2-3; a possible D gene is TRBD2 (6 bases). The length of the CDR3 is 16 residues. Trimming cost V 3 bases and J 2 bases, with 15 bases left between them. Germline V CDR1 and CDR2: MNHGY, SVAAGI. The CDR3 nucleotides read TGTGCCAGCAGTTACGCCCCGACTAGTTTCACAGATACGCAGTATTTT. As protein: CASSYAPTSFTDTQYF.

The V gene is TRBV7-9, the J gene TRBJ2-1; no clear D. V lost 7 bases to trimming and J lost 8 bases, with 12 bases between them. The CDR3 runs 12 residues. The germline CDR1 and CDR2 sequences are SEHNR and FQNEAQ (reference sequence). The CDR3 bases are TGTGCCAGCACCGAAACTGGTGATGAGCAGTTCTTC. Amino acids: CASTETGDEQFF.

This chain uses TRBV6-5 with TRBJ1-1, with D uncertain. Germline loops: CDR1 MNHEY, CDR2 SVGAGI. Trimming shortened V by 4 bases and J by 1 base, and 13 bases separated the two germline ends. CDR3 size: 15 residues. The CDR3 region is CASSSRADGNTEAFF. The CDR3 nucleotides are TGTGCCAGCAGTTCCCGGGCGGACGGGAACACTGAAGCTTTCTTT.

This clonotype showed up many times. The CDR3 coding sequence is TGTGCCAGCAGTAAATCTAGCGGGAGGTATACCGGGGAGCTGTTTTTT. Protein: CASSKSSGRYTGELFF. The V and J genes are TRBV12-3 or TRBV12-4 and TRBJ2-2; 11 bases match TRBD2. This CDR3 is built from 16 residues. J lost 5 bases, V lost 5 bases, and 7 bases had no gene match.

The V and J genes are TRBV24-1 and TRBJ2-7; D gene ambiguous. This CDR3 is 15 amino acids long. CDR1 is KGHDR and CDR2 is SFDVKD in the germline V gene. Trimming pared 1 base from V and 7 bases from J, leaving 16 bases between. The CDR3 spells CATSDLTELEKEQYF. CDR3 in DNA: TGTGCCACCAGTGATTTAACAGAACTGGAGAAGGAGCAGTACTTC.

The sample holds many counts of this clonotype. The V gene is TRBV6-1, the J gene TRBJ1-1; D call uncertain. There are 14 residues in the CDR3. Trimming cost V 4 bases and J 1 base, with 10 bases left between them. From germline, CDR1 is MNHNS and CDR2 SASEGT. DNA of the CDR3: TGTGCCAGCAGTGGACTACCCCAGAACACTGAAGCTTTCTTT. It specifies CASSGLPQNTEAFF.